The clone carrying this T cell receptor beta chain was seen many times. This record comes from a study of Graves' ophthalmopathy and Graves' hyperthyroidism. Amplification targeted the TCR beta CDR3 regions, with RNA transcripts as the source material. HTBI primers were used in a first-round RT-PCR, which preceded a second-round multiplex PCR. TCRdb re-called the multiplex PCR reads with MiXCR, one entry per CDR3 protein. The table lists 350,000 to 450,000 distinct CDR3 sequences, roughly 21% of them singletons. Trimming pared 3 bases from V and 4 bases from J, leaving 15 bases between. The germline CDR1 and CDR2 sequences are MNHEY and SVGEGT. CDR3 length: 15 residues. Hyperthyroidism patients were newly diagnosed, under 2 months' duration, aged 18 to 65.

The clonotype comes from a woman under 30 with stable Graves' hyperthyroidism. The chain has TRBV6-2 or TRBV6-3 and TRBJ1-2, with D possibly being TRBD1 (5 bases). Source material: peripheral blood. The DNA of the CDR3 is TGTGCCAGCAGTTATCTACGTACAGGAGGCTATGGCTACACCTTC. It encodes CASSYLRTGGYGYTF.